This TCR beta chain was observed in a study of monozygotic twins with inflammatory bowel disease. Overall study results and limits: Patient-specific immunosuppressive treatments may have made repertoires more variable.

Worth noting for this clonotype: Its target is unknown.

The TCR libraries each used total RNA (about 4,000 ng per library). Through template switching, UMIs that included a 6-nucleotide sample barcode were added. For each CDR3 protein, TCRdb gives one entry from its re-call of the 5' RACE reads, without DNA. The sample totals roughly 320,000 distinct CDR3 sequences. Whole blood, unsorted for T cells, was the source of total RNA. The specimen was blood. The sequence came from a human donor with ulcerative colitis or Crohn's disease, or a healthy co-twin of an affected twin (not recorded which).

The CDR3 is CASSPHRGDNEQFF. The chain employs TRBV18 and TRBJ2-1; TCRdb names TRBD2, which stays unverified in the absence of DNA. The germline V gene encodes CDR1 KGHSH and CDR2 LQKENI. CDR3 length: 14 residues. Full variable domain (rest looked up from reference TRBV18 and TRBJ2-1): NAGVMQNPRHLVRRRGQEARLRCSPMKGHSHVYWYRQLPEEGLKFMVYLQKENIIDESGMPKERFSAEFPKEGPSILRIQQVVRGDSAAYFCASSPHRGDNEQFFGPGTRLTVL.